Sequencing of this T cell receptor beta chain was carried out in a study of cytomegalovirus exposure and HLA in healthy donors (dated by TCRdb to about 2017). Broadly, across the study: According to an earlier analysis of 587 of the donors, roughly 180 million T cells yielded 117 million unique TCR beta sequences and less than 300 Gb of sequence data. An early release covering 550 to 700 HLA-typed donors comprised 250 to 350 gigabases of sequencing data and tens of millions of unique TCR sequences. The genetic ancestry cluster associated with self-reported Caucasian donors included 81% of the roughly 400 genotyped donors. The study aimed to test whether cataloging public T cell receptors could reveal signatures of past pathogen exposure. The T cell repertoires of 670 or so subjects were profiled by immunosequencing and related to cytomegalovirus serostatus. In addition to the first cohort of around 670 subjects, a separate validation cohort of some 120 different subjects was used. To predict cytomegalovirus infection status, the study brought together high-throughput TCR immunosequencing, statistical association of individual TCRs with disease status, and machine learning. A later analysis re-analyzed previously published TCR beta repertoires from 500 to 700 donors and added high-resolution HLA genotyping to study TCR occurrence patterns. Rather than drawing on any new phenotypic data, the later analysis identified candidate immune exposures from TCR beta sequences and the way those sequences occurred across donors. In an earlier analysis of several hundred of the donors, high-throughput TCR beta sequencing was used to judge whether each TCR beta V gene segment behaved as functional or pseudogenic. Donor age, sex, ethnicity and CMV serostatus were collected together with the repertoire data. In a later genetic analysis, genome-wide SNP genotypes for about 55% of the roughly 700 donors were used, and that subset was treated as a discovery cohort. All discovery cohort repertoires had been generated using a single sequencing platform. HLA typing covered class I and class II loci at four-digit resolution. Typing coverage varied by locus: roughly 629-630 donors for A, B, C, DRB1 and DQB1; about 520 for DQA1; nearly 610 for DPA1; roughly 450 for DPB1. Roughly five DR-DQ haplotypes were handled as single units for association and clustering, since linkage in the cohort was strong. Among under 450 genotyped donors of the cohort, an average of approximately 250,000 unique TCR beta nucleotide sequences were sequenced per donor, roughly a sixth of them non-productive.

On the study overall, not on this receptor specifically: Because some donors lacked HLA typing at each locus, the association tests relied only on the typed subset. Immune exposure information for the cohort was limited to CMV serostatus. The classifier was reported to diagnose cytomegalovirus status with high specificity and sensitivity in both the original cohort and the validation cohort. In vitro tests confirmed that a few of the cytomegalovirus-associated TCR beta chains recognize cytomegalovirus antigens. The cohort was sequenced for TCR beta chains only, and without alpha or paired-chain data the features that could be detected were limited. The authors suggested that the approach could potentially be extended to other disease states and immunological phenotypes. A further reported finding was that TCR beta sequences accurately predicted the HLA-A and HLA-B alleles for most subjects in the first cohort. The study gave a list of more than 150 TCR beta chains associated with cytomegalovirus. Some IMGT-functional V segments, including TRBV6-2 and TRBV6-3, could not be told apart with the 87-base-pair reads, so those segments were excluded. Roughly uniform sequencing depth across donors was assumed in presence/absence analyses, although this assumption may not hold. Compared with the roughly 720-donor mean, donors in an Asian-associated ancestry cluster had fewer N-insertions in productive TCRs, according to a later genetic analysis. The sequencing pipeline was judged likely to have produced a cluster of highly shared sequence variants as a technical artifact. Correlated functional status among segregating V segments might reflect linkage disequilibrium, but an unknown experimental factor could not be ruled out. Broadly in line with IMGT annotations, most TCR beta V segments showed up in productive rearrangements about 87% or about 30% of the time in an earlier analysis of 450 to 750 of the donors. Specific HLA alleles were associated with 15,000 to 20,000 TCR beta sequences at a false discovery rate of 0.05 in a later analysis. A later analysis found that most CMV-associated TCR beta chains appeared HLA-restricted, with HLA associations seemingly driven largely by CMV exposure. Assigning TCR associations to individual alleles was difficult when HLA alleles, especially DR and DQ, strongly co-occurred. In a later genetic analysis, a missense DCLRE1C variant was associated with V-gene and J-gene trimming of TCR beta chains, and the association was replicated in an independent cohort. In a later analysis, several top co-occurrence clusters were reported to appear linked to parvovirus B19, influenza, CMV and Epstein-Barr virus. Because counts were too low, some 16 rarely observed V segments, including chromosome 9 orphons, were excluded from the earlier analysis of 500 to 700 of the donors. In a later analysis, the rate of TCR association differed among HLA loci, with DRB1 alleles having the most associated TCRs and HLA-C alleles having the fewest. In a later analysis, HLA-associated TCR beta chains showed more clonal expansion and lower generation probabilities than non-associated chains that were equally common. Most TCR sequences were observed very rarely across donors, whereas some public TCRs were present in many individuals.

This clone turned up a few times. The antigen it binds to is not known. No base-level quality is on record; no much larger clone is a single base apart. Library preparation used the immunoSEQ multiplex PCR assay. The multiplex PCR relied on a mix of 60 forward primers for TCR Vbeta segments and 13 reverse primers for TCR Jbeta segments. The CDR3 region of rearranged TCR beta genes was amplified from genomic DNA by a multiplex PCR assay. The amplified TCR beta libraries were sequenced on the Illumina HiSeq System as 87-base-pair reads. For the original study's pipeline: A later analysis tallied some 79 million unique TCR beta chains across the 666 repertoires, and around 12 million of those chains were shared by two or more donors. Raw reads were error-corrected and collapsed into unique sequences with a nearest-neighbor algorithm that merged closely related sequences to remove PCR and sequencing errors. Alignment of CDR3 sequences to IMGT reference sequences was used to assign V, D and J gene segments. For a sequence to be retained, at least a six-nucleotide match to both a V gene segment and a J gene segment was required. A rearrangement counted as productive if the CDR3 had no stop codons and remained in frame with V and J, and every other rearrangement counted as non-productive. Following IMGT convention, CDR3 was defined as the stretch from the second conserved V-encoded cysteine to the conserved J-encoded phenylalanine. The earlier analysis of more than 450 of the donors excluded sequences that lacked an unambiguous match to a single V gene segment. An earlier analysis of over 450 of the donors classified V segments as functional when productive rearrangements were above 56.7% and as segregating when the standard deviation between donors was above 5%. To diagnose cytomegalovirus status from the catalog of TCR beta chain sequences, a statistical classification framework was built. In a later analysis, TCR nucleotide sequences were compared against IMGT/GENE-DB human TR gene sequences so that V and J genes could be assigned. The TCRdist pipeline was used in a later analysis to assign CDR3 sequences and most-parsimonious VDJ recombination scenarios. In a later analysis, each TCR beta chain was defined by its CDR3 amino acid sequence together with its V-gene family, and reads lacking a unique V-gene family were excluded. As a way to deal with suspected cross-contamination and a sequencing artifact, a later analysis dropped approximately 570 nucleotide sequences that were highly shared and had low generation probability. A later analysis calculated a clonal expansion index for each public chain from normalized within-repertoire ranks of inferred template counts. In a later analysis, generation probabilities were computed using a VDJ recombination model fitted to out-of-frame rearrangements, and the results were checked against IGoR. In a later analysis, TCR-TCR, TCR-HLA and TCR-CMV co-occurrence was scored with hypergeometric tests, and a repertoire-size bias correction was applied to TCR pairs. In a later analysis, false discovery rates were estimated by permuting HLA or CMV assignments 20 times. A later analysis grouped co-occurring TCRs with DBSCAN, adding TCRdist sequence similarity when clustering within HLA-allele-positive subsets. Repertoires with fewer than 30,000 or more than 120,000 public chains were left out of co-occurrence clustering, as were about five repertoires with anomalous nucleotide sharing. TCRdb obtained this table from immuneACCESS and retained in-frame rearrangements with V and J assigned. These tables miss some clones; where compared with another copy, unresolved V genes account for less than half of the shortfall, and the remainder is unexplained. V, J and clone size were drawn from that table, and D and trimming were deduced from the DNA. The sample includes about 120,000 clones, with 9.5% observed a single time. The top ten clones comprise roughly 3.1% of the sample.

The cohort consisted of 670 or so healthy bone marrow donors. Cohort members were all nominally healthy when sampled, although unrecorded immune exposures were likely present. The donor tested CMV seronegative, placing the donor among the 350 or so seronegative members of the cohort. Each donor provided a peripheral blood sample, and peripheral blood mononuclear cells were used for TCR beta sequencing. The Qiagen DNeasy Blood Extraction Kit was used to extract genomic DNA from the blood cell samples. V is clipped by 0 bases and J by 2 bases, and the sequence between their germline boundaries is 10 bases long. The CDR3 has 15 amino acids, counting the end cysteine and phenylalanine. The CDR3 DNA has 45 bases and is translated from base 1. CDR1 and CDR2 (SGHNT, YYREEE) derive from the germline V gene (reference sequence).

This receptor chain uses TRBV5-4 and TRBJ2-3; perhaps TRBD2 is the D gene, with 5 bases matching. The origin of this receptor is a man aged 30 to 39 in good health and CMV-seronegative. The sample consisted of PBMCs. The nucleotide sequence reads TGTGCCAGCAGCTTGGCCGGAGGTCTCACAGATACGCAGTATTTT. Protein translation: CASSLAGGLTDTQYF.